These 20 T cell receptor beta chains were all obtained from the same sample, sequenced in a study of T cell responses to AZD1222 COVID-19 vaccine. Method: immunoSEQ multiplex PCR; TCRdb's copy keeps in-frame clones and lacks some. Seen here are under 200,000 clones, around 90% observed once, and the top ten hold 0.95% to 1%. The material sequenced was peripheral blood, taken on day 0 of AZD1222 vaccination. Receptors were obtained from an adult in good health.

The chain is built from TRBV19 and TRBJ2-3; D uncertain. The V and J ends lost 2 bases and 4 bases respectively, with 16 bases between them. The CDR3 consists of 16 residues. Germline V CDR1 and CDR2: LNHDA, SQIVND (reference sequence). CDR3 amino acids: CASSIPHPKSPDTQYF. The CDR3 nucleotides are TGTGCCAGTAGTATACCCCACCCGAAAAGTCCAGATACGCAGTATTTT.

CDR3 coding DNA: TGCAGCGTTGACGGGCGGGGGACCTCCTACGAGCAGTACTTC. Encoded protein: CSVDGRGTSYEQYF. The chain joins TRBV29-1 to TRBJ2-7; 7 bases agree with TRBD2. The V gene's germline CDR1 is SQVTM and CDR2 ANQGSEA. V gave up 3 bases and J gave up 0 bases; unmatched junction bases: 5. CDR3 size: 14 residues.

CDR3 nucleotide sequence: TGTGCTAGTGGATCCTTCTTGGGGGACCCGAGCTACAATGAGCAGTTCTTC. This translates into CASGSFLGDPSYNEQFF. This rearrangement joins TRBV12-5 to TRBJ2-1; D could derive from TRBD1 or TRBD2 (5 bases each). V lost 6 bases, J lost 3 bases, and 21 bases lay in between. Germline assignment: CDR1 LGHNT and CDR2 FRNRAP. This CDR3 comprises 17 residues.

The rearrangement joins TRBV25-1 to TRBJ2-7; D not certain. The germline gives CDR1 MGHDK, CDR2 SYGVNS. V shed 3 bases and J shed 2 bases, with 11 bases lying between them. The CDR3 length is 14 residues. The CDR3 DNA reads TGTGCCAGCAGTGAGGGGAACAGTCCCTACGAGCAGTACTTC. It encodes CASSEGNSPYEQYF.

The rearrangement uses TRBV9 and TRBJ2-1, with D possibly TRBD1 on 6 matching bases. Trimming cost V 3 bases and J 4 bases, with 11 bases left between them. This CDR3 is 14 amino acids long. The germline CDR1 and CDR2 sequences are SGDLS and YYNGEE. The CDR3 nucleotides read TGTGCCAGCAGCGGAAGGACAGATTACAATGAGCAGTTCTTC. It codes for CASSGRTDYNEQFF. The full variable domain, rest sourced from reference TRBV9 and TRBJ2-1, is DSGVTQTPKHLITATGQRVTLRCSPRSGDLSVYWYQQSLDQGLQFLIQYYNGEERAKGNILERFSAQQFPDLHSELNLSSLELGDSALYFCASSGRTDYNEQFFGPGTRLTVL.

This clone was observed at least ten times. The rearrangement links TRBV6-8 to TRBJ2-7; no reliable D call. Germline-derived CDR1 and CDR2 are MNHGY and SAAAGT. V shed 3 bases and J shed 4 bases, with 16 bases lying between them. There are 15 residues in the CDR3. CDR3 DNA sequence: TGTGCCAGCAGTTATGAGGTGAACTGGTGGTACGAGCAGTACTTC. It translates to CASSYEVNWWYEQYF.

This chain uses TRBV21-1 with TRBJ2-6; the D call TRBD1 from the table was never checked on the DNA. TRBV21-1 is designated a pseudogene. This CDR3 spans 17 amino acids. The CDR3 DNA reads as TGTGCCAGCAGCAAAAGAGTGGGCCACTCTGGGGCCAACGTCCTGACTTTC. This sequence encodes CASSKRVGHSGANVLTF.

CDR3 in amino acids: CASSGLARETQYF. The CDR3 DNA reads as TGTGCCAGCAGTGGACTAGCTCGGGAGACCCAGTACTTC. The chain carries TRBV12-3 or TRBV12-4 and TRBJ2-5; 8 positions agree with TRBD2. Unmatched junction bases numbered 4, after V lost 5 bases and J lost 5 bases. The CDR3 runs to 13 residues.

The rearrangement links TRBV19 to TRBJ2-7; 9 nucleotides align to TRBD1. The V gene end was trimmed by 1 base and the J gene end by 1 base; junction bases not matched to a gene: 2. The germline gives CDR1 LNHDA, CDR2 SQIVND (reference sequence). This CDR3 has 15 amino acids. CDR3 loop: CASSIGGQGSYEQYF. The CDR3 DNA sequence: TGTGCCAGTAGTATAGGCGGACAGGGGTCCTACGAGCAGTACTTC.

V is TRBV28 and J is TRBJ1-1; D is uncertain. V lost 1 base and J 8 bases, leaving 8 bases between the germline ends. CDR1 is MDHEN and CDR2 is SYDVKM in the germline V gene. The CDR3 sequence is 12 residues long. This chain's CDR3 is CASSLLTAEAFF. CDR3 coding DNA: TGTGCCAGCAGTTTATTGACCGCAGAAGCTTTCTTT.

The DNA of the CDR3 is TGTGCCAGCAGCTACACAGCACGAGGCTACACCTTC. As protein: CASSYTARGYTF. The chain uses TRBV7-9 and TRBJ1-2; D is unclear. The CDR3 extends over 12 amino acids. The germline V gene encodes CDR1 SEHNR and CDR2 FQNEAQ (reference sequence). Trimming took off 4 bases at V and 8 bases at J, with 11 bases between the two ends. The whole variable domain, remainder taken from reference TRBV7-9 and TRBJ1-2, is DTGVSQNPRHKITKRGQNVTFRCDPISEHNRLYWYRQTLGQGPEFLTYFQNEAQLEKSRLLSDRFSAERPKGSFSTLEIQRTEQGDSAMYLCASSYTARGYTFGSGTRLTVV.

This clone showed up just a few times. This rearrangement joins TRBV9 to TRBJ1-2; TRBD1 agrees at 7 bases. CDR1 is SGDLS, CDR2 YYNGEE, per germline. CDR3 length: 14 residues. J was trimmed by 7 bases and V by 0 bases; bases with no gene match: 6. CDR3 amino acids: CASSVDQGGGGYTF. The CDR3 DNA reads TGTGCCAGCAGCGTAGACCAGGGGGGAGGTGGCTACACCTTC.

The chain links TRBV3-1 (or the pseudogene TRBV3-2) to TRBJ1-4; D not resolved. This CDR3 region has 15 residues. Per the germline V gene, CDR1 is LGHDT and CDR2 is YNNKEL (reference sequence). The V and J ends lost 0 bases and 8 bases respectively, with 13 bases between them. The CDR3 loop is CASSQEGRSWEKLFF. The CDR3 nucleotides read TGTGCCAGCAGCCAAGAAGGAAGGAGTTGGGAAAAACTGTTTTTT.

The chain recombines TRBV24-1 with TRBJ2-3; D not resolved. V dropped 5 bases and J dropped 0 bases, with 14 bases sitting between them. The CDR3 runs to 16 residues. Per germline, CDR1 KGHDR and CDR2 SFDVKD. Written as DNA, the CDR3 is TGTGCCACCAGTGGCATCGGGCGGATTAGCACAGATACGCAGTATTTT. Translated, it gives CATSGIGRISTDTQYF.

The chain is built from TRBV7-8 and TRBJ1-2, with D unresolved. CDR1 is SGHVS, CDR2 FQNEAQ, per germline. The CDR3 has 15 residues. V dropped 1 base and J dropped 5 bases, with 14 bases sitting between them. The DNA of the CDR3 is TGTGCCAGCAGCTTAGTCGCAGCCCAGCCTTATGGCTACACCTTC. Protein: CASSLVAAQPYGYTF. Full variable domain (rest looked up from reference TRBV7-8 and TRBJ1-2): GAGVSQSPRYKVAKRGQDVALRCDPISGHVSLFWYQQALGQGPEFLTYFQNEAQLDKSGLPSDRFFAERPEGSVSTLKIQRTQQEDSAVYLCASSLVAAQPYGYTFGSGTRLTVV.

The rearrangement uses TRBV13 and TRBJ2-7; D gene unclear. The CDR3 has 13 amino acids. Germline lookup yields CDR1 PRHDT and CDR2 FYEKMQ (reference sequence). Between the trimmed V and J ends, which lost 5 bases and 0 bases, there was a span of 8 bases. The CDR3 DNA reads as TGTGCCAGCAGCCCTGACGGCTCCTACGAGCAGTACTTC. The encoded protein is CASSPDGSYEQYF.

The V call is TRBV27, the J call TRBJ2-3; D uncertain. The CDR3 consists of 13 residues. CDR1 and CDR2 (germline): MNHEY, SMNVEV (reference sequence). Deletions cut 7 bases from V and 6 bases from J, with 14 bases between. The chain's CDR3 is CASTPALGDTQYF. The CDR3 region has the DNA TGTGCCAGCACCCCGGCCCTTGGGGATACGCAGTATTTT.

This chain links TRBV9 with TRBJ1-2; weak D call: TRBD1 (5 bases). This CDR3 is 12 amino acids long. Germline CDR1 reads SGDLS; CDR2 reads YYNGEE. The germline V and J ends were trimmed by 1 base and 6 bases, with 7 bases remaining between them. CDR3 region: CASSVRGNGYTF. The CDR3 nucleotides are TGTGCCAGCAGCGTAAGGGGAAATGGCTACACCTTC.

This rearrangement joins TRBV18 to TRBJ1-5, with 10 bases aligning to TRBD1. Germline V gene data show CDR1 as KGHSH and CDR2 as LQKENI. With 6 bases clipped from V and 5 bases from J, the junction kept 4 bases outside the gene matches. This CDR3 is built from 14 residues. CDR3 protein: CASSPGTGDQPQHF. In nucleotides, the CDR3 is TGTGCCAGCTCGCCGGGGACAGGGGATCAGCCCCAGCATTTT. Variable domain in full (rest from reference TRBV18 and TRBJ1-5): NAGVMQNPRHLVRRRGQEARLRCSPMKGHSHVYWYRQLPEEGLKFMVYLQKENIIDESGMPKERFSAEFPKEGPSILRIQQVVRGDSAAYFCASSPGTGDQPQHFGDGTRLSIL.

The CDR3 loop reads CASSLTSGNTIYF. CDR3 bases: TGCGCCAGCAGCCTAACCTCTGGAAACACCATATATTTT. The J gene is TRBJ1-3, the V gene TRBV5-1; no clear D. V gave up 4 bases and J gave up 0 bases, with 5 bases separating them. The germline V gene encodes CDR1 SGHRS and CDR2 YFSETQ. There are 13 residues in the CDR3.